This T cell receptor (beta chain) originates from a study of T-cell reconstitution after alpha-beta-depleted transplantation in children. A TCRbeta library incorporating unique molecular identifiers was prepared. From the PCR reads, TCRdb called clonotypes with MiXCR, one entry per CDR3 protein. The table records approximately 510,000 distinct CDR3 sequences, about a sixth of them present only once. The CDR3 is 14 amino acids. V was trimmed by 2 bases and J by 5 bases, leaving 10 bases between them. CDR1 KGHSH and CDR2 LQKENI come from the germline V gene. The chain has TRBV18 and TRBJ1-5; TRBD1 might be the D (5 bases). The sequence derives from a human donor who donated a stem cell graft to a child with acute lymphoblastic leukemia. The specimen comprised PBMCs from the stem cell graft donor, sampled from the stem cell graft. The CDR3 DNA is TGTGCCAGCTCACCAAGTCAGGGCTATCAGCCCCAGCATTTT. Translation gives CASSPSQGYQPQHF.